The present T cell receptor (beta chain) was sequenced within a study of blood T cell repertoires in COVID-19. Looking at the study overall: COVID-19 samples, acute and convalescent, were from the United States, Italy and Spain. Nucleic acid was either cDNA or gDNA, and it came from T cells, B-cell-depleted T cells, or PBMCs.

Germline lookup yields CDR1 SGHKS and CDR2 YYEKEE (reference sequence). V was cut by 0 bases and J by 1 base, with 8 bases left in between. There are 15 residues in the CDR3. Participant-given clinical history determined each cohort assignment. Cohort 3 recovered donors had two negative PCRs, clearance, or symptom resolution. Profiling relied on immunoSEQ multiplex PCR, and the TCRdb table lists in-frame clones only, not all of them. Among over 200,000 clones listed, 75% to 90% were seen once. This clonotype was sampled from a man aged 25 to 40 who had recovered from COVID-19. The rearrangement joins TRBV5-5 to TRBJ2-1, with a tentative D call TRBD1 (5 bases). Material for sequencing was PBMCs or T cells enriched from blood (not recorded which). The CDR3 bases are TGTGCCAGCAGCTTGGCTGGGGCTTCCTACAATGAGCAGTTCTTC. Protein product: CASSLAGASYNEQFF. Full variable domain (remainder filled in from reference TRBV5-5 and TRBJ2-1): DAGVTQSPTHLIKTRGQQVTLRCSPISGHKSVSWYQQVLGQGPQFIFQYYEKEERGRGNFPDRFSARQFPNYSSELNVNALLLGDSALYLCASSLAGASYNEQFFGPGTRLTVL.